This T cell receptor beta chain was obtained from a study of CD8+CD57+ T cells in acquired aplastic anemia. Study background: DNA per sorted CD4+ or CD8+ sample ranged roughly 0.19 to 27.4 ug, averaging roughly 3.2 ug.

Germline CDR1 is WSHSY and CDR2 is SAAADI. V trimming: 4 bases; J trimming: 2 bases; junction bases outside the gene matches: 5. The CDR3 length is 16 residues. Profiling of TCR beta VDJ combinations and CDR3 sequences used genomic DNA as template. TCRdb independently ran MiXCR on the reads; one entry per CDR3 protein. The sample records a few hundred thousand distinct CDR3 sequences, around 63% being singletons. Sequencing was performed on sorted CD4+, CD8+, or CD8+CD57+ T cells (not recorded which) from PBMCs. The TCR comes from a human donor in good health. The V gene is TRBV10-2, the J gene TRBJ2-7; the match to TRBD2 covers 13 bases. The CDR3 nucleotides are TGCGCCAGCAGTGCCGGACTAGCGGGAGAGGCCTACGAGCAGTACTTC. As protein: CASSAGLAGEAYEQYF.